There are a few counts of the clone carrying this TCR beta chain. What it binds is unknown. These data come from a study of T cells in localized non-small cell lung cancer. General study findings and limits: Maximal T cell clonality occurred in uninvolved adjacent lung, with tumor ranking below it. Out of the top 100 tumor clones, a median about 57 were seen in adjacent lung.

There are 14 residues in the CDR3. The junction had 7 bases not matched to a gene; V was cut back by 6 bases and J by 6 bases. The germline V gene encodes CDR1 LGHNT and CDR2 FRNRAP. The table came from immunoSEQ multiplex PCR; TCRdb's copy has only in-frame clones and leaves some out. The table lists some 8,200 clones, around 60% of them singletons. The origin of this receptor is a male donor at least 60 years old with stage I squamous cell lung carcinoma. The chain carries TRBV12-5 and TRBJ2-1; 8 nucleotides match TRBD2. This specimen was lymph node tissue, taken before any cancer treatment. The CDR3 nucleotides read TGTGCTAGTGGGAGCGGGAGAGTAGTCAATGAGCAGTTCTTC. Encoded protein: CASGSGRVVNEQFF.